The 14 T cell receptor beta chains below were found in one sample sequenced in a study of blood T cell repertoires in COVID-19. Measured with immunoSEQ multiplex PCR; TCRdb has only the in-frame clones, and not every one. Of some 21,000 clones in the sample, roughly 80% were seen once. The material sequenced was peripheral blood. These receptors all stem from a human donor in a cohort sampled during active COVID-19.

This clone was observed a few times. The chain uses TRBV18 and TRBJ1-4; possibly TRBD1 for D (6 bases). CDR3 size: 16 residues. Trimming removed 6 bases at V and 8 bases at J, with 22 bases between. The V gene's germline CDR1 is KGHSH and CDR2 LQKENI. CDR3 protein: CASSADSGTLNEKLFF. The CDR3 DNA reads TGTGCCAGCTCGGCCGATTCAGGGACATTAAACGAAAAACTGTTTTTT.

This clone was seen just once. This chain links TRBV6-1 with TRBJ2-1; TRBD1 aligns across 8 bases. Trimming at V came to 2 bases and at J to 2 bases, leaving 5 bases not matched to a gene. Germline V gene data show CDR1 as MNHNS and CDR2 as SASEGT. The CDR3 runs 16 residues. The CDR3 here is CASSERDRGPYNEQFF. CDR3 DNA: TGTGCCAGCAGTGAACGCGACAGGGGTCCCTACAATGAGCAGTTCTTC.

This chain links TRBV19 with TRBJ1-1, with 10 bases that match TRBD1. This CDR3 is 15 amino acids long. Per the germline V gene, CDR1 is LNHDA and CDR2 is SQIVND (reference sequence). V trimming: 5 bases; J trimming: 4 bases; junction bases outside the gene matches: 7. CDR3 DNA: TGTGCCAGTAGTCCTCGACAGGGGGCGGGCACTGAAGCTTTCTTT. Residues: CASSPRQGAGTEAFF.

The V gene is TRBV6-5, the J gene TRBJ2-7; the D is unclear. Per germline, CDR1 MNHEY and CDR2 SVGAGI. Trimming removed 2 bases from V and 1 base from J, with 9 bases in between. The CDR3 loop spans 14 amino acids. The CDR3 spells CASSYALGSYEQYF. The CDR3 bases are TGTGCCAGCAGTTACGCTCTCGGTTCCTACGAGCAGTACTTC.

The chain combines TRBV7-2 with TRBJ2-7; TRBD2 might be the D (6 bases). Germline V lookup: CDR1 SGHTA, CDR2 FQGNSA. Trimming removed 4 bases at V and 5 bases at J, with 15 bases between. The CDR3 sequence is 14 residues long. This CDR3 reads CASSWTSGVNEQYF. CDR3 nucleotides: TGTGCCAGCAGCTGGACGTCGGGAGTGAACGAGCAGTACTTC. The full variable domain, in which reference TRBV7-2 and TRBJ2-7 provide the parts outside the CDR3, is GAGVSQSPSNKVTEKGKDVELRCDPISGHTALYWYRQSLGQGLEFLIYFQGNSAPDKSGLPSDRFSAERTGGSVSTLTIQRTQQEDSAVYLCASSWTSGVNEQYFGPGTRLTVT.

The genes are TRBV10-2 and TRBJ1-5; maybe TRBD1 (6 bases). Trimming removed 6 bases from V and 2 bases from J, with 17 bases in between. The CDR3 spans 16 residues. Germline CDR1 WSHSY, CDR2 SAAADI. CDR3: CASRRWGGRGNQPQHF. The DNA of the CDR3 is TGCGCCAGCAGGAGGTGGGGGGGGCGAGGCAATCAGCCCCAGCATTTT.

The chain joins TRBV29-1 to TRBJ2-4; no definite D call. Trimming pared 7 bases from V and 0 bases from J, leaving 19 bases between. Per germline, CDR1 SQVTM and CDR2 ANQGSEA. This CDR3 is 16 amino acids long. The CDR3 DNA reads TGCAGCGCCGTTTCTGGCCTCAATCTAGCCAAAAACATTCAGTACTTC. This translates into CSAVSGLNLAKNIQYF.

The chain has TRBV4-2 and TRBJ2-1; TRBD2 agrees at 12 bases. The CDR3 runs to 14 residues. Trimming took 4 bases from V and 9 from J; bases not matched to a gene: 4. Germline V gives CDR1 LGHNA, CDR2 YNFKEQ. CDR3 loop: CASSPETSGGEQFF. DNA of the CDR3: TGTGCCAGCAGCCCAGAGACTAGCGGGGGTGAGCAGTTCTTC.

The rearrangement joins TRBV13 to TRBJ1-2, with D perhaps matching TRBD1 (5 bases). The CDR3 loop spans 13 amino acids. V dropped 5 bases and J dropped 4 bases, with 11 bases sitting between them. The germline gives CDR1 PRHDT, CDR2 FYEKMQ (reference sequence). CDR3 nucleotide sequence: TGTGCCAGCAGCGTTAGACAGTCCTATGGCTACACCTTC. Translation: CASSVRQSYGYTF.

The chain uses TRBV2 and TRBJ2-5; a weak D match, TRBD1 (8 bases). The CDR3 consists of 12 residues. Trimming took 10 bases from V and 4 from J, leaving 13 bases between them. Germline V gene data show CDR1 as SNHLY and CDR2 as FYNNEI. This chain's CDR3 is CATDREGETQYF. The CDR3 DNA is TGTGCCACGGACAGGGAGGGAGAGACCCAGTACTTC.

This sequence joins TRBV6-5 and TRBJ2-7; 10 positions agree with TRBD1. The V gene end was trimmed by 6 bases and the J gene end by 6 bases; junction bases not matched to a gene: 11. The CDR3 sequence is 15 residues long. Germline CDR1 is MNHEY and CDR2 is SVGAGI. The CDR3 sequence is CASSNLGTGAREQYF. CDR3 DNA sequence: TGTGCCAGCAGCAACCTGGGGACAGGGGCGCGCGAGCAGTACTTC.

This clone has only a few counts. This chain connects TRBV10-3 to TRBJ1-2; 7 nucleotides align to TRBD1. Germline assignment: CDR1 ENHRY and CDR2 SYGVKD. The length of the CDR3 is 13 residues. The V segment lost 7 bases and the J segment 4 bases; nucleotides outside the gene matches: 6. As DNA, the CDR3 is TGTGCCATCACCAACGGACAGGCCTATGGCTACACCTTC. It translates to CAITNGQAYGYTF.

This chain uses TRBV7-2 with TRBJ2-5; 7 bases line up with TRBD1. Germline CDR1 and CDR2: SGHTA and FQGNSA. The CDR3 has 15 residues. V lost 7 bases to trimming and J lost 3 bases; unmatched junction nucleotides: 11. The CDR3 is CASTLWAGGKETQYF. CDR3 DNA: TGTGCCAGCACACTATGGGCAGGGGGAAAAGAGACCCAGTACTTC.

The gene calls are TRBV27 and TRBJ1-2; D not certain. V was pared by 4 bases and J by 5 bases, with 14 bases between. The CDR3 sequence is 14 residues long. From germline, CDR1 is MNHEY and CDR2 SMNVEV (reference sequence). CDR3 amino acids: CASSYRELGYGYTF. The DNA of the CDR3 is TGTGCCAGCAGTTACCGGGAGTTGGGTTATGGCTACACCTTC.